Listed below are T cell receptor beta chains from one sample, sequenced in a study of blood T cell repertoires in COVID-19. Profiling relied on immunoSEQ multiplex PCR, and the TCRdb table lists in-frame clones only, not all of them. Of under 50,000 clones listed, about 86% were seen once; the top ten hold over 5%. The sequenced material came from peripheral blood. Receptors were obtained from a man aged 40-49 years with active COVID-19. The CDR3 runs from the conserved cysteine through the conserved F or W. A D gene is named only where the DNA matches it firmly. Where a row states a size, it is once, few, many or the class of an expanded clone; other rows omit it.

CDR3aa: CASSVGTVNQPQHF; CDR3nt: TGTGCCAGCAGCGTAGGGACAGTCAATCAGCCCCAGCATTTT; v_gene: TRBV9; j_gene: TRBJ1-5; abundance: .; d_gene: .
CDR3aa: CASSQGQGLVNEKLFF; CDR3nt: TGTGCCAGCAGCCAAGGACAGGGGCTTGTAAATGAAAAACTGTTTTTT; v_gene: TRBV3-1/TRBV3-2; j_gene: TRBJ1-4; abundance: .; d_gene: TRBD1
CDR3aa: CAAGNRGIGELFF; CDR3nt: TGTGCCGCAGGCAATCGTGGTATCGGGGAGCTGTTTTTT; v_gene: TRBV6-5; j_gene: TRBJ2-2; abundance: few; d_gene: .
CDR3aa: CASSLYEATEAFF; CDR3nt: TGTGCCAGCAGTTTGTACGAAGCCACTGAAGCTTTCTTT; v_gene: TRBV27; j_gene: TRBJ1-1; abundance: .; d_gene: .
CDR3aa: CASSSVSLGLTDTQYF; CDR3nt: TGTGCCAGCAGTTCGGTTAGCCTAGGACTCACAGATACGCAGTATTTT; v_gene: TRBV28; j_gene: TRBJ2-3; abundance: .; d_gene: .
CDR3aa: CASRRTGGDTQYF; CDR3nt: TGTGCCAGCAGGAGGACCGGGGGAGATACGCAGTATTTT; v_gene: TRBV2; j_gene: TRBJ2-3; abundance: .; d_gene: .
CDR3aa: CASSYRDRADEQYF; CDR3nt: TGCGCCAGCAGCTACCGGGACAGGGCGGATGAGCAGTACTTC; v_gene: TRBV5-1; j_gene: TRBJ2-7; abundance: .; d_gene: TRBD1
CDR3aa: CASSLRSGQSYEQYF; CDR3nt: TGTGCCAGCAGCCTCCGGTCGGGACAGTCCTACGAGCAGTACTTC; v_gene: TRBV11-3; j_gene: TRBJ2-7; abundance: .; d_gene: TRBD1
CDR3aa: CASSREGTLGEKLFF; CDR3nt: TGCGCCAGCAGCCGGGAGGGGACTTTGGGGGAAAAACTGTTTTTT; v_gene: TRBV4-1; j_gene: TRBJ1-4; abundance: .; d_gene: .
CDR3aa: CASSLQGDSNTEAFF; CDR3nt: TGTGCCAGTAGCCTACAGGGGGATTCGAACACTGAAGCTTTCTTT; v_gene: TRBV19; j_gene: TRBJ1-1; abundance: once; d_gene: TRBD1
CDR3aa: CASRGATGAGGNTIYF; CDR3nt: TGTGCCAGCAGGGGGGCTACAGGGGCTGGCGGAAACACCATATATTTT; v_gene: TRBV28; j_gene: TRBJ1-3; abundance: .; d_gene: TRBD1
CDR3aa: CASSQEEGPDPYNEQFF; CDR3nt: TGCGCCAGCAGCCAAGAGGAGGGCCCCGACCCCTACAATGAGCAGTTCTTC; v_gene: TRBV4-1; j_gene: TRBJ2-1; abundance: .; d_gene: .
CDR3aa: CASSVEQGTDTQYF; CDR3nt: TGTGCCAGCAGCGTAGAACAGGGTACAGATACGCAGTATTTT; v_gene: TRBV9; j_gene: TRBJ2-3; abundance: .; d_gene: .
CDR3aa: CASSLRPPGTSGHNEQFF; CDR3nt: TGTGCCAGCAGTTTAAGACCCCCCGGGACTAGCGGCCACAATGAGCAGTTCTTC; v_gene: TRBV27; j_gene: TRBJ2-1; abundance: .; d_gene: TRBD2
CDR3aa: CASSPPGTSATDTQYF; CDR3nt: TGTGCCAGCTCACCCCCCGGGACTAGCGCGACAGATACGCAGTATTTT; v_gene: TRBV18; j_gene: TRBJ2-3; abundance: .; d_gene: TRBD2
CDR3aa: CASSLAGGRYNQPQHF; CDR3nt: TGTGCCAGCAGCTTAGCGGGGGGACGGTACAATCAGCCCCAGCATTTT; v_gene: TRBV7-9; j_gene: TRBJ1-5; abundance: .; d_gene: .
CDR3aa: CASSPGTVSFLQFF; CDR3nt: TGTGCCAGCAGCCCGGGGACTGTTTCCTTTCTACAGTTCTTC; v_gene: TRBV7-9; j_gene: TRBJ2-1; abundance: .; d_gene: .
CDR3aa: CASSPFRGWAFF; CDR3nt: TGTGCCAGCAGCCCTTTCCGCGGATGGGCTTTCTTT; v_gene: TRBV11-2; j_gene: TRBJ1-1; abundance: .; d_gene: .
CDR3aa: CASSLGAETDTQYF; CDR3nt: TGTGCCAGCAGCTTAGGTGCGGAAACAGATACGCAGTATTTT; v_gene: TRBV11-3; j_gene: TRBJ2-3; abundance: .; d_gene: .
CDR3aa: CASGLYGNQPQHF; CDR3nt: TGTGCCAGCGGTTTATATGGCAATCAGCCCCAGCATTTT; v_gene: TRBV6-5; j_gene: TRBJ1-5; abundance: .; d_gene: .
CDR3aa: CSASGQGLSNQPQHF; CDR3nt: TGCAGTGCTAGTGGCCAGGGGTTGAGCAATCAGCCCCAGCATTTT; v_gene: TRBV20-1; j_gene: TRBJ1-5; abundance: .; d_gene: .
CDR3aa: CASINRDLSYNEQFF; CDR3nt: TGTGCCAGCATTAACAGGGATCTATCCTACAATGAGCAGTTCTTC; v_gene: TRBV2; j_gene: TRBJ2-1; abundance: .; d_gene: .
CDR3aa: CASSPQTGLAKNIQYF; CDR3nt: TGTGCCAGTAGTCCGCAGACAGGCCTAGCCAAAAACATTCAGTACTTC; v_gene: TRBV19; j_gene: TRBJ2-4; abundance: .; d_gene: .
CDR3aa: CASSPRQGSSGANVLTF; CDR3nt: TGTGCCAGCAGCCCCCGACAGGGCAGCTCTGGGGCCAACGTCCTGACTTTC; v_gene: TRBV4-2; j_gene: TRBJ2-6; abundance: few; d_gene: TRBD1
CDR3aa: CASKPLTGSYEQYF; CDR3nt: TGTGCCAGCAAGCCACTGACAGGGAGCTACGAGCAGTACTTC; v_gene: TRBV11-3; j_gene: TRBJ2-7; abundance: .; d_gene: TRBD1
CDR3aa: CASRRPGLAYEQYF; CDR3nt: TGTGCCAGCAGGCGGCCGGGACTTGCCTACGAGCAGTACTTC; v_gene: TRBV28; j_gene: TRBJ2-7; abundance: .; d_gene: .
CDR3aa: CASSLETPRSRGYTF; CDR3nt: TGTGCCAGCAGCTTGGAAACACCCCGAAGTCGTGGCTACACCTTC; v_gene: TRBV5-4; j_gene: TRBJ1-2; abundance: .; d_gene: .
CDR3aa: CASSLGLAGFTDTQYF; CDR3nt: TGTGCCAGCAGCCTCGGACTAGCGGGATTCACAGATACGCAGTATTTT; v_gene: TRBV11-3; j_gene: TRBJ2-3; abundance: .; d_gene: TRBD2
CDR3aa: CASRGIIAVRREGNQPQHF; CDR3nt: TGTGCCAGTAGAGGGATCATAGCAGTCCGCCGGGAGGGCAATCAGCCCCAGCATTTT; v_gene: TRBV19; j_gene: TRBJ1-5; abundance: .; d_gene: .
CDR3aa: CASSLSTEAFF; CDR3nt: TGTGCCAGTAGTTTGAGCACTGAAGCTTTCTTT; v_gene: TRBV19; j_gene: TRBJ1-1; abundance: .; d_gene: .
CDR3aa: CASSFRDRGFGTNEKLFF; CDR3nt: TGTGCCAGCAGTTTCAGGGACAGGGGGTTCGGAACTAATGAAAAACTGTTTTTT; v_gene: TRBV28; j_gene: TRBJ1-4; abundance: .; d_gene: TRBD1
CDR3aa: CASSFLGGEQYF; CDR3nt: TGTGCCAGCAGTTTCCTGGGGGGCGAGCAGTACTTC; v_gene: TRBV28; j_gene: TRBJ2-7; abundance: .; d_gene: .
CDR3aa: CASSLASPGTQYF; CDR3nt: TGTGCCAGCAGTTTAGCGTCCCCAGGAACCCAGTACTTC; v_gene: TRBV28; j_gene: TRBJ2-5; abundance: once; d_gene: .
CDR3aa: CASSLASGRDTQYF; CDR3nt: TGCGCCAGCAGCTTGGCCAGCGGGAGAGATACGCAGTATTTT; v_gene: TRBV5-1; j_gene: TRBJ2-3; abundance: .; d_gene: TRBD2
CDR3aa: CASRLRGSGNTIYF; CDR3nt: TGTGCCAGCAGACTAAGGGGTTCTGGAAACACCATATATTTT; v_gene: TRBV28; j_gene: TRBJ1-3; abundance: once; d_gene: .
CDR3aa: CASSYGPGIRVQAFF; CDR3nt: TGTGCCAGCAGTTACGGTCCTGGAATCCGGGTTCAGGCTTTCTTT; v_gene: TRBV6-5; j_gene: TRBJ1-1; abundance: .; d_gene: .
CDR3aa: CASSFTGDYGYTF; CDR3nt: TGTGCCAGCAGCTTTACAGGGGACTATGGCTACACCTTC; v_gene: TRBV7-9; j_gene: TRBJ1-2; abundance: .; d_gene: TRBD1
CDR3aa: CAISVGTGGDNEQFF; CDR3nt: TGTGCCATCAGTGTGGGGACAGGAGGGGACAATGAGCAGTTCTTC; v_gene: TRBV10-3; j_gene: TRBJ2-1; abundance: once; d_gene: TRBD1
CDR3aa: CASSALAGAYNEQFF; CDR3nt: TGTGCCAGCAGTGCTCTAGCGGGAGCCTACAATGAGCAGTTCTTC; v_gene: TRBV28; j_gene: TRBJ2-1; abundance: .; d_gene: TRBD2
CDR3aa: CASSATGGHSYNSPLHF; CDR3nt: TGTGCCAGTAGCGCCACCGGGGGGCATTCTTATAATTCACCCCTCCACTTT; v_gene: TRBV19; j_gene: TRBJ1-6; abundance: .; d_gene: .
CDR3aa: CASSEGARQPQHF; CDR3nt: TGCGCCAGCAGTGAAGGGGCTCGGCAGCCCCAGCATTTT; v_gene: TRBV10-2; j_gene: TRBJ1-5; abundance: .; d_gene: .
CDR3aa: CASSQGQGVSYNEQFF; CDR3nt: TGTGCCAGCAGCCAAGGACAGGGGGTATCCTACAATGAGCAGTTCTTC; v_gene: TRBV27; j_gene: TRBJ2-1; abundance: .; d_gene: TRBD1
CDR3aa: CARSSSGGLEQYF; CDR3nt: TGTGCCAGAAGCTCTAGCGGGGGGCTCGAGCAGTACTTC; v_gene: TRBV5-3; j_gene: TRBJ2-7; abundance: .; d_gene: TRBD2
CDR3aa: CASSPPGRVKKLFF; CDR3nt: TGTGCCAGCAGCCCCCCAGGGAGGGTTAAAAAACTGTTTTTT; v_gene: TRBV11-2; j_gene: TRBJ1-4; abundance: .; d_gene: .
CDR3aa: CASSAGREVDTQYF; CDR3nt: TGTGCCAGCTCAGCGGGACGGGAGGTAGATACGCAGTATTTT; v_gene: TRBV6-5; j_gene: TRBJ2-3; abundance: .; d_gene: TRBD2
CDR3aa: CASSTTLPGSYEQYF; CDR3nt: TGTGCCAGTAGTACGACACTCCCCGGATCCTACGAGCAGTACTTC; v_gene: TRBV19; j_gene: TRBJ2-7; abundance: .; d_gene: .
CDR3aa: CASSSGAPGANVLTF; CDR3nt: TGTGCCAGCAGTTCAGGGGCTCCTGGGGCCAACGTCCTGACTTTC; v_gene: TRBV28; j_gene: TRBJ2-6; abundance: few; d_gene: .
CDR3aa: CASSPGDGTGQWETQYF; CDR3nt: TGTGCCAGCAGCCCGGGGGACGGGACAGGGCAATGGGAGACCCAGTACTTC; v_gene: TRBV7-9; j_gene: TRBJ2-5; abundance: .; d_gene: TRBD1